This is a list of T cell receptor beta chains from one sample in a study of identical twins. TCRdb reanalysed the 5' RACE reads using MiXCR and keeps one entry per CDR3 protein. The profile shows about 200,000 distinct CDR3 sequences, around a sixth of them singletons. These sequences were also reported in another study, on T cells expressing NK-cell markers.

Sequenced: CD8+ T cells sorted from blood. These receptors all stem from a woman under 30 in good health. Each CDR3 is given with its conserved first and last residue. The D gene is left open where the match is weak.

V,J,D,CDR3
TRBV18,TRBJ2-7,NA,CASSRGSTYEQYF
TRBV20-1,TRBJ2-7,TRBD2,CSASPGGPHEQYF
TRBV4-3,TRBJ2-5,NA,CASSQGRSNSETQYF
TRBV7-9,TRBJ1-5,NA,CASSLGGIGQPQHF
TRBV9,TRBJ2-2,NA,CASSVARNTGELFF
TRBV29-1,TRBJ2-7,NA,CSVPVDEQYF
TRBV6-5,TRBJ2-1,NA,CASSYLRGVEQFF
TRBV7-9,TRBJ2-7,NA,CASSRPGQSYEQYF
TRBV20-1,TRBJ1-5,NA,CSASRRDGQPQHF
TRBV13,TRBJ1-1,NA,CASRQAGTGTEAFF
TRBV15,TRBJ2-3,TRBD1,CATSKDRAADTQYF
TRBV6-1,TRBJ2-2,TRBD2,CASSASGPPGELFF
TRBV5-1,TRBJ1-1,NA,CASSLARGNTEAFF
TRBV7-9,TRBJ2-7,NA,CASSRLDSERTYEQYF
TRBV2,TRBJ2-1,NA,CASSGESSYNEQFF
TRBV12-3/TRBV12-4,TRBJ1-1,TRBD1,CASSLVWTGGRAFF
TRBV10-3,TRBJ2-3,TRBD2,CAISMALAGVGDTQYF
TRBV20-1,TRBJ2-1,NA,CSADEVISYNEQFF
TRBV4-1,TRBJ2-1,NA,CASSQGVPSYNEQFF
TRBV12-3/TRBV12-4,TRBJ1-1,NA,CASKRPQGDTEAFF
TRBV11-1,TRBJ2-3,NA,CASSFGSGAQYF
TRBV9,TRBJ2-2,TRBD1,CASSVTGSGTGELFF
TRBV11-2,TRBJ2-3,NA,CASSRGSSTQYF
TRBV6-1,TRBJ2-2,TRBD1,CASSEYRGNTGELFF
TRBV12-3/TRBV12-4,TRBJ1-1,NA,CASSFGQGNTEAFF
TRBV29-1,TRBJ2-1,NA,CSVDPGSSYNEQFF
TRBV5-6,TRBJ2-3,NA,CASSVLQDTQYF
TRBV12-3/TRBV12-4,TRBJ2-6,NA,CASSFGPGANVLTF
TRBV27,TRBJ2-6,NA,CASSAFYSGANVLTF
TRBV7-2,TRBJ1-4,NA,CASSSPGPEKLFF
TRBV9,TRBJ2-1,NA,CASSGLPAHPRGYNEQFF
TRBV29-1,TRBJ2-7,NA,CSVEKDRPYEQYF
TRBV6-5,TRBJ2-7,NA,CASSYGITYEQYF
TRBV4-3,TRBJ2-1,NA,CASSQISNNEQFF
TRBV29-1,TRBJ2-7,NA,CSVPRTPNQQYF
TRBV12-3/TRBV12-4,TRBJ2-7,NA,CASSPSERGYEQYF
TRBV21-1,TRBJ1-1,NA,CASPERGGEDTEAFF
TRBV29-1,TRBJ2-4,NA,CSVVGDSGKNIQYF
TRBV6-5,TRBJ2-5,NA,CASRTRETQYF
TRBV3-1,TRBJ1-1,NA,CASSQFFSGAPEDTEAFF
TRBV5-1,TRBJ2-3,TRBD2,CASSLTSGPDTQYF
TRBV7-9,TRBJ1-2,NA,CASSLVDGGDLRRYTF
TRBV7-9,TRBJ2-1,NA,CASSLGGLYNEQFF
TRBV6-2/TRBV6-3,TRBJ2-1,NA,CASSPLSQGERDEQFF
TRBV9,TRBJ2-1,NA,CASSVEGVGQGAEFF
TRBV27,TRBJ1-6,TRBD1,CASRVGTAASPLHF
TRBV4-1,TRBJ2-7,NA,CASSQEAREAYEQYF
TRBV5-5,TRBJ2-3,NA,CASSLFGEFADTQYF
TRBV7-7,TRBJ2-3,NA,CASSFGDSSTDTQYF
TRBV19,TRBJ2-1,NA,CASSFHNEQFF